This TCR beta chain originates from a study of T-cell reconstitution after alpha-beta-depleted transplantation in children. This CDR3 has 16 amino acids. With 5 bases clipped from V and 5 bases from J, the junction kept 9 bases outside the gene matches. Germline CDR1 and CDR2: SGHVS and FNYEAQ. A TCRbeta library incorporating unique molecular identifiers was prepared. MiXCR, applied by TCRdb to the PCR reads, yields one record per CDR3 protein. The sample lists around 200,000 distinct CDR3 sequences, approximately 8% occurring once. Study outcomes and limitations: Roughly two months post-transplant, alpha-beta T cells reportedly originated from several hundred graft clones that had expanded.

In this sample, this clonotype turned up a few times. Its antigen is unknown. Sequenced material: PBMCs, mostly from graft donor cells, taken 360 days after TCRalphabeta/CD19-depleted stem cell transplant. The origin of this receptor is a male patient under 10 years old who had a stem cell transplant for acute myeloid leukemia, so the T cells may come from the graft donor. The V call is TRBV7-6, the J call TRBJ2-1; TRBD2 matches 10 bases. CDR3 DNA sequence: TGTGCCAGCAGCCCGCTAGCGGGAGTTTCAAACAATGAGCAGTTCTTC. This translates into CASSPLAGVSNNEQFF.